This record concerns one T cell receptor (beta chain) sequence. Sequencing was performed with immunoSEQ multiplex PCR; in TCRdb, only in-frame clones are kept and a portion is missing. The sample contains 150,000 to 200,000 clones, approximately 87% of which appear only once. Per the germline V gene, CDR1 is KGHSH and CDR2 is LQKENI. CDR3 length: 14 amino acids. V gave up 4 bases and J gave up 5 bases, with 15 bases separating them. This entry comes from a study of blood T cell repertoires in COVID-19. Study information: There were acute and convalescent COVID-19 samples, and they came from the United States, Italy and Spain.

Sequencing input: peripheral blood. This rearrangement joins TRBV18 to TRBJ2-7; maybe TRBD1 (6 bases). The source of this sequence is a woman between 65 and 79 years old with COVID-19, enrolled during active disease. CDR3: CASSRARGFDEQYF. CDR3 DNA sequence: TGTGCCAGCTCACGAGCCAGGGGTTTCGACGAGCAGTACTTC.